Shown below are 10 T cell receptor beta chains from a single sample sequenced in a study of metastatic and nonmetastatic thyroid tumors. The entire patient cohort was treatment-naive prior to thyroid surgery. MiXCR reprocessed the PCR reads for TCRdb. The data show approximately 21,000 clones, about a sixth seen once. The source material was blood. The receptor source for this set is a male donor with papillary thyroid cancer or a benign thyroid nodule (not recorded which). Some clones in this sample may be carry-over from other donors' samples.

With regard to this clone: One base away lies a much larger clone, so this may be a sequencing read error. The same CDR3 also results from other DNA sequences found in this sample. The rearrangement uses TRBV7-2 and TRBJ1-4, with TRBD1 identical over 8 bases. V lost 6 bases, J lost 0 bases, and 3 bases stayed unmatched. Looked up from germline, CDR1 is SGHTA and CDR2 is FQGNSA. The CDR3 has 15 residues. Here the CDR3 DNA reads TGTGCCAGCAGTGGACAGGGTTCAACTAATGAAAAACTGTTTTTT. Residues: CASSGQGSTNEKLFF.

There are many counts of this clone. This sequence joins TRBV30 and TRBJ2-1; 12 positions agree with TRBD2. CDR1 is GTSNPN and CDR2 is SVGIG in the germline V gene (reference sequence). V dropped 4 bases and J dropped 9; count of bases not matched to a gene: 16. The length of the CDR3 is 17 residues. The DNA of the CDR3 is TGTGCCTGGATTGAGGCCCGGGGACTAGCGGGTTTAAGTGAGCAGTTCTTC. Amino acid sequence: CAWIEARGLAGLSEQFF. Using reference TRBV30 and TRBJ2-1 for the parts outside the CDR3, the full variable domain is SQTIHQWPATLVQPVGSPLSLECTVEGTSNPNLYWYRQAAGRGLQLLFYSVGIGQISSEVPQNLSASRPQDRQFILSSKKLLLSDSGFYLCAWIEARGLAGLSEQFFGPGTRLTVL.

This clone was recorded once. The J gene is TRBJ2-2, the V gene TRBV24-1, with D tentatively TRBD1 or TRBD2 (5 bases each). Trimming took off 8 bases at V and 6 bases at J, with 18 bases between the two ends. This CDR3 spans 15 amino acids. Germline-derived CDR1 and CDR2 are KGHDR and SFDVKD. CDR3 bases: TGTGCCACCATCGACGGGATAGGGGTGGCCGGGGAGCTGTTTTTT. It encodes CATIDGIGVAGELFF.

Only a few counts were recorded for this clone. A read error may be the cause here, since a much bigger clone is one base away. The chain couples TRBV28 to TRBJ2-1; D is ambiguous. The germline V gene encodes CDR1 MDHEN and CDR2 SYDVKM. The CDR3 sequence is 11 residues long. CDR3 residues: CAISLWGEQFF. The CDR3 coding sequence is TGTGCCATCAGTTTGTGGGGTGAGCAGTTCTTC.

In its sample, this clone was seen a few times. The CDR3 DNA sequence: TGTGCCAGCAGCCAACCGACAGGGATTATAATGAACACTGAAGCTTTCTTT. This sequence encodes CASSQPTGIIMNTEAFF. The chain couples TRBV28 to TRBJ1-1; 7 positions agree with TRBD1. Trimming at V came to 6 bases and at J to 0 bases, leaving 13 bases not matched to a gene. Germline CDR1 MDHEN, CDR2 SYDVKM. The CDR3 consists of 17 residues.

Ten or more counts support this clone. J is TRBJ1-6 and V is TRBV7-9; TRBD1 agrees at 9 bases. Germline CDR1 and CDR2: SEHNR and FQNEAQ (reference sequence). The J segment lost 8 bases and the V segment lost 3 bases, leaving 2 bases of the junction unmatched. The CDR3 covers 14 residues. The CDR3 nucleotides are TGTGCCAGCAGCTTTGGGGACAGGGATTCACCCCTCCACTTT. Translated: CASSFGDRDSPLHF.

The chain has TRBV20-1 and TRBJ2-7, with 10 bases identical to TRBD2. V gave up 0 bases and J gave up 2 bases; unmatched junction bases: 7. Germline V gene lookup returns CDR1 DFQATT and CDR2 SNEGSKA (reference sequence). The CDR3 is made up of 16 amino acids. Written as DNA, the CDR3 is TGCAGTGCTAGAGATCTTACTAGCGGGGACGCCTACGAGCAGTACTTC. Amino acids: CSARDLTSGDAYEQYF.

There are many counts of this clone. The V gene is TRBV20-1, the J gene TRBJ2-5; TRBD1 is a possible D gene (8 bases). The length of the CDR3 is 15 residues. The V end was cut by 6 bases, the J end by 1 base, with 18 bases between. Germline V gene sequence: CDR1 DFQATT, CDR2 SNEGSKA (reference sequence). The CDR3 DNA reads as TGCAGTGCAACCAGGGGGCCGGGAGGCCAAGAGACCCAGTACTTC. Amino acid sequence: CSATRGPGGQETQYF.

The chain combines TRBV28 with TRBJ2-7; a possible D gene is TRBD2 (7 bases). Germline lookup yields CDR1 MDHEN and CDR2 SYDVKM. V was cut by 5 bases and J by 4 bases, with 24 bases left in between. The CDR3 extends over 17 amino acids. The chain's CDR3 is CASSLFGGGGGLYEQYF. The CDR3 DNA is TGTGCCAGCAGTCTATTTGGGGGGGGCGGGGGTTTATACGAGCAGTACTTC.

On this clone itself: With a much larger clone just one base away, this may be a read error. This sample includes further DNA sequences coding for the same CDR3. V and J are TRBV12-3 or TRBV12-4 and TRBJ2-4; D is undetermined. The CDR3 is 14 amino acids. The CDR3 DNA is TGTGCCGGCAGTTTACGGGCGGTGGAAAACATTCAGTACTTC. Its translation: CAGSLRAVENIQYF.